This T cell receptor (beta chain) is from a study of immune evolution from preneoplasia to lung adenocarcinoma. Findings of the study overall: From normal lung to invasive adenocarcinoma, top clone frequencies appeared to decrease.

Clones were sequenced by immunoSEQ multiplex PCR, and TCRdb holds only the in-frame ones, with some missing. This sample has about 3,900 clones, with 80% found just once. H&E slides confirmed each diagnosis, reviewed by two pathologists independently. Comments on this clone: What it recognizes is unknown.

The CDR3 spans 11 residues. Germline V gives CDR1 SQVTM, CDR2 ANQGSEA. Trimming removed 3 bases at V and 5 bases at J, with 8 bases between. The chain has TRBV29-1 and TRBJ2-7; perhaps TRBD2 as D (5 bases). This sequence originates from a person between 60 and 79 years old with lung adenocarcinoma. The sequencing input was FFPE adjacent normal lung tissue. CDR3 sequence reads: CSVETIHEQYF. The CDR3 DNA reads TGCAGCGTTGAGACTATCCACGAGCAGTACTTC.